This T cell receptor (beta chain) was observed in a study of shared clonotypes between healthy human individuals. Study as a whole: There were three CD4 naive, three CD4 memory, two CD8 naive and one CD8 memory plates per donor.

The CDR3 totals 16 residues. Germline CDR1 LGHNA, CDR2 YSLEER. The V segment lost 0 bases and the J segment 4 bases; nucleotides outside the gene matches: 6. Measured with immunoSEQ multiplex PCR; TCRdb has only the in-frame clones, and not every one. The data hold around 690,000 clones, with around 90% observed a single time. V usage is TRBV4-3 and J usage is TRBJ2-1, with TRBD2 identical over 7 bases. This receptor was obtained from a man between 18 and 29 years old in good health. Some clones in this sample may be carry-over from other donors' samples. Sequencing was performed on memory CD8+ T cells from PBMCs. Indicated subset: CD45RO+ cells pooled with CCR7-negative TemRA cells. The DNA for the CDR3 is TGCGCCAGCAGCCAAGATTGGCTGCGGGAGTACAATGAGCAGTTCTTC. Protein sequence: CASSQDWLREYNEQFF.